Following are 20 T cell receptor beta chains from one sample sequenced in a study of spatial heterogeneity in lung cancer. One entry per CDR3 protein results from TCRdb running MiXCR on the 5' RACE reads. The sample lists about 5,800 distinct CDR3 sequences, around an eighth occurring once. The time point here: sample taken at primary tumor resection. Sequencing used normal lung tissue next to the tumor, obtained at surgery. These receptors were obtained from a female donor with early-stage non-small cell lung cancer.

This clonotype is categorized as medium-sized (0.01 to 0.1%). The chain employs TRBV20-1 and TRBJ1-2; a weak D match, TRBD1 (6 bases). The CDR3 has 11 amino acids. The V end lost 3 bases, the J end lost 4 bases, and 6 bases lay between the germline ends. Germline CDR1 and CDR2: DFQATT and SNEGSKA (reference sequence). The CDR3 DNA reads TGCAGTGCTAGGGACAGCTATGGCTACACCTTC. The encoded protein is CSARDSYGYTF.

As regards this clonotype: This clone may be a read error of a much larger clone one base away. The chain couples TRBV7-2 to TRBJ2-3, with D tentatively TRBD2 (5 bases). The CDR3 sequence is 16 residues long. Germline lookup yields CDR1 SGHTA and CDR2 FQGNSA. V lost 5 bases and J 5 bases, leaving 20 bases between the germline ends. This CDR3 is CASSVWPERDKDTQYF. The DNA for the CDR3 is TGTGCCAGCAGCGTCTGGCCCGAGAGGGATAAAGATACGCAGTATTTT.

This clonotype was counted many times. The chain combines TRBV15 with TRBJ1-1; D ambiguous. Between the trimmed V and J ends, which lost 1 base and 5 bases, there was a span of 8 bases. Per germline, CDR1 LNHNV and CDR2 YYDKDF (reference sequence). There are 13 residues in the CDR3. Here the CDR3 reads CATSRVRETEAFF. The CDR3 nucleotides read TGTGCCACCAGCAGAGTACGGGAGACTGAAGCTTTCTTT.

This clonotype was picked up many times. The chain's CDR3 is CASSESGRVSPLHF. The CDR3 nucleotides are TGTGCCAGCAGTGAATCCGGTCGGGTTTCACCCCTCCACTTT. This chain joins TRBV2 and TRBJ1-6; D remains unclear. The germline V and J ends were trimmed by 2 bases and 9 bases, with 11 bases remaining between them. The length of the CDR3 is 14 residues. CDR1 is SNHLY and CDR2 is FYNNEI in the germline V gene.

This clonotype is medium-sized in the sample. V gene TRBV7-2 combines with J gene TRBJ2-6; D unresolved. There are 14 residues in the CDR3. CDR1 and CDR2 from the germline V gene are SGHTA and FQGNSA. V lost 10 bases and J lost 4, with 14 bases in between. The CDR3: CATRPSLGANVLTF. The CDR3 DNA is TGTGCCACCCGCCCATCTCTGGGGGCCAACGTCCTGACTTTC.

This clonotype has a handful of counts. The rearrangement uses TRBV20-1 and TRBJ1-3; D is unresolved. The CDR3 runs to 13 residues. Trimming stripped 6 bases from V and 2 bases from J, with 11 bases between. CDR1 and CDR2 from the germline V gene are DFQATT and SNEGSKA (reference sequence). The CDR3 spells CSAEDQAGNTIYF. The CDR3 nucleotides read TGCAGTGCCGAAGACCAGGCTGGAAACACCATATATTTT.

This clonotype appeared many times. The V call is TRBV9, the J call TRBJ2-4; the D gene is possibly TRBD2 (7 bases). Germline lookup yields CDR1 SGDLS and CDR2 YYNGEE. The CDR3 extends over 16 amino acids. Trimming removed 3 bases at V and 3 bases at J, with 16 bases between. In DNA form, the CDR3 reads TGTGCCAGCAGCGCCACCGGGGGGCATGACAAAAACATTCAGTACTTC. This gives the protein CASSATGGHDKNIQYF. The whole variable domain, filled in from reference TRBV9 and TRBJ2-4, reads DSGVTQTPKHLITATGQRVTLRCSPRSGDLSVYWYQQSLDQGLQFLIQYYNGEERAKGNILERFSAQQFPDLHSELNLSSLELGDSALYFCASSATGGHDKNIQYFGAGTRLSVL.

In this sample, this clonotype is medium-sized. This rearrangement joins TRBV20-1 to TRBJ2-1; D is unresolved. Germline V gives CDR1 DFQATT, CDR2 SNEGSKA (reference sequence). V lost 5 bases, J lost 8 bases, and 13 bases lay in between. The CDR3 is made up of 12 amino acids. The CDR3: CSAGSSLDEQFF. Here the CDR3 DNA reads TGCAGTGCTGGATCGAGCTTGGATGAGCAGTTCTTC.

This clonotype is deemed medium-sized. The V gene is TRBV6-6, the J gene TRBJ1-5; TRBD1 matches 9 bases. J lost 4 bases, V lost 2 bases, and 3 bases had no gene match. This CDR3 region has 15 residues. Germline values: CDR1 MNHNY, CDR2 SVGAGI (reference sequence). CDR3 sequence: CASSYGGTGNQPQHF. The CDR3 coding sequence is TGTGCCAGCAGTTACGGGGGGACAGGGAATCAGCCCCAGCATTTT.

This clonotype is medium-sized within its sample. The chain recombines TRBV20-1 with TRBJ2-7; 8 bases are shared with TRBD1. CDR1 and CDR2 from the germline V gene are DFQATT and SNEGSKA (reference sequence). The CDR3 length is 14 residues. Losses at the gene ends were 5 bases for V and 2 bases for J; bases not matched to a gene: 8. CDR3 nucleotide sequence: TGCAGTGCTCGAACCGGGACAGGAACCTACGAGCAGTACGTC. Its translation is CSARTGTGTYEQYV.

This clonotype was seen at least ten times. J is TRBJ1-2 and V is TRBV5-8; no firm D call. Looked up from germline, CDR1 is SGHTS and CDR2 is YDEGEE. The CDR3 has 12 residues. Trimming left V 4 bases short and J 4 bases short, with 8 bases between. The CDR3 reads CASSRGGYGYTF. The CDR3 nucleotides read TGTGCCAGCAGCCGGGGTGGCTATGGCTACACCTTC.

This clonotype was counted between two and nine times. The J gene is TRBJ2-1, the V gene TRBV7-2; D is possibly TRBD2 (6 bases). In germline, CDR1 is SGHTA, CDR2 FQGNSA. Trimming stripped 1 base from V and 0 bases from J, with 10 bases between. The length of the CDR3 is 16 residues. The CDR3 sequence is CASSLVRGSSYNEQFF. In nucleotides, the CDR3 is TGTGCCAGCAGCTTAGTACGGGGGAGCTCCTACAATGAGCAGTTCTTC.

The chain combines TRBV7-2 with TRBJ1-5, with 9 positions matching TRBD1. V shed 4 bases and J 1 base; nucleotides not matched to a gene: 2. The germline gives CDR1 SGHTA, CDR2 FQGNSA. The CDR3 has 15 amino acids. The chain's CDR3 is CASSWDRASNQPQHF. CDR3 nucleotides: TGTGCCAGCAGCTGGGACAGGGCGAGCAATCAGCCCCAGCATTTT.

The chain has TRBV9 and TRBJ2-3; 13 bases fit TRBD2. J lost 8 bases, V lost 3 bases, and 3 bases had no gene match. CDR3 length: 14 residues. Per the germline V gene, CDR1 is SGDLS and CDR2 is YYNGEE. The CDR3: CASSAGLAGVTQYF. The CDR3 DNA sequence: TGTGCCAGCAGCGCCGGACTAGCGGGAGTTACGCAGTATTTT.

This clonotype was picked up many times. The genes are TRBV5-1 and TRBJ2-3; 13 bases align to TRBD2. The CDR3 is 17 residues long. Germline loops: CDR1 SGHRS, CDR2 YFSETQ. The junction had 8 bases not matched to a gene; V was cut back by 4 bases and J by 3 bases. The CDR3 nucleotides are TGCGCCAGCAGCACCGGACTAGCGGGAGACGTGACAGATACGCAGTATTTT. Its translation: CASSTGLAGDVTDTQYF.

By sample fraction, this clonotype is medium-sized. V is TRBV28 and J is TRBJ2-5; possible D gene TRBD2, 6 bases. This CDR3 comprises 15 residues. V was shortened by 5 bases and J by 4 bases, with 17 bases between the two germline ends. Per germline, CDR1 MDHEN and CDR2 SYDVKM. The CDR3 DNA reads TGTGCCAGCAGTCCCGAGCGGGTTGGTCGAGAGACCCAGTACTTC. Translating gives CASSPERVGRETQYF.

This clonotype is labeled as medium-sized. V is TRBV7-2 and J is TRBJ2-3; D is unresolved. The V end was cut by 4 bases, the J end by 4 bases, with 15 bases between. Germline V gene sequence: CDR1 SGHTA, CDR2 FQGNSA. This CDR3 comprises 15 residues. The CDR3 here is CASSSALGRADTQYF. The CDR3 DNA reads as TGTGCCAGCAGCTCAGCCCTTGGCCGGGCAGATACGCAGTATTTT.

By sample fraction, this clonotype is large. The chain is built from TRBV3-1 and TRBJ2-3; possibly TRBD1 for D (5 bases). The CDR3 sequence is 20 residues long. The V end was cut by 3 bases, the J end by 1 base, with 26 bases between. In germline, CDR1 is LGHDT, CDR2 YNNKEL (reference sequence). In DNA, the CDR3 is TGTGCCAGCAGCCACTCGGTTCCGATAGATTGGGGCTTCGGCACAGATACGCAGTATTTT. Translating gives CASSHSVPIDWGFGTDTQYF.

This clonotype was observed a handful of times. This chain links TRBV28 with TRBJ1-3; D remains unclear. The germline V gene encodes CDR1 MDHEN and CDR2 SYDVKM. The germline V and J ends were trimmed by 2 bases and 4 bases, with 6 bases remaining between them. The CDR3 loop spans 13 amino acids. The CDR3 DNA follows: TGTGCCAGCAGTTTAGTTGCGGGAAACACCATATATTTT. Its translation: CASSLVAGNTIYF. Full variable domain (remainder filled in from reference TRBV28 and TRBJ1-3): DVKVTQSSRYLVKRTGEKVFLECVQDMDHENMFWYRQDPGLGLRLIYFSYDVKMKEKGDIPEGYSVSREKKERFSLILESASTNQTSMYLCASSLVAGNTIYFGEGSWLTVV.

This clonotype has at least ten counts. J is TRBJ2-3 and V is TRBV4-2; the D gene is possibly TRBD2 (7 bases). V was cut by 2 bases and J by 0 bases, with 15 bases left in between. Germline V gene lookup returns CDR1 LGHNA and CDR2 YNFKEQ. CDR3 length: 17 amino acids. The CDR3 loop reads CASSQLGGGGSTDTQYF. The CDR3 nucleotides read TGTGCCAGCAGCCAACTGGGGGGCGGGGGAAGCACAGATACGCAGTATTTT.